The clone carrying this TCR beta chain came up once. This sample stems from a study of T cells in localized non-small cell lung cancer. The CDR3 spans 15 residues. Per germline, CDR1 SGHDN and CDR2 FVKESK. With V trimmed by 0 bases and J by 7 bases, 7 bases remained unmatched. The assay was immunoSEQ multiplex PCR, and TCRdb's table has in-frame clones only and misses some. This table has 2,000 to 3,000 clones, more than 35% appearing once. The receptor's source is a woman aged 40-75 years with stage II squamous cell lung carcinoma. This chain links TRBV14 with TRBJ1-2; TRBD1 matches 8 bases. The specimen was normal lung tissue next to the tumor, collected before any cancer treatment. The CDR3 protein is CASSQDQGQGAGYTF. The CDR3 nucleotides are TGTGCCAGCAGCCAAGATCAGGGGCAGGGGGCTGGCTACACCTTC.